Described below is a single T cell receptor beta chain sequence and its context. No antigen is known for it. This record comes from a study of identifying expanded T cells in peripheral blood. The table came from immunoSEQ multiplex PCR; TCRdb's copy has only in-frame clones and leaves some out. The table shows 75,000 to 90,000 clones, with around 90% occurring only once. General study points: Technical replicates showed approximately 1.2 changed clones; two weeks 15 to 20; four weeks 19. Variance in clone template counts between roughly two-week samples significantly increased with total template count across all healthy donors.

No infections or other immune events were documented during collection. Trimming took 0 bases from V and 8 from J; bases not matched to a gene: 9. The CDR3 spans 16 residues. Germline V CDR1 and CDR2: SGHRS, YFSETQ. The chain combines TRBV5-1 with TRBJ2-4; 9 positions agree with TRBD2. This sequence was found in a person between 18 and 70 years old in good health. Sequenced: blood. The CDR3 spells CASSLAATSGQDIQYF. CDR3 in DNA: TGCGCCAGCAGCTTGGCAGCGACTAGCGGACAAGACATTCAGTACTTC.